The 20 T cell receptor beta chains below were found in one sample sequenced in a study of cytomegalovirus exposure and HLA in healthy donors (dated by TCRdb to between 2016 and 2019). The library came from the immunoSEQ multiplex PCR assay. The multiplex PCR relied on a mix of 60 forward primers for TCR Vbeta segments and 13 reverse primers for TCR Jbeta segments. What TCRdb holds here is the immuneACCESS table cut down to in-frame rearrangements. Part of the clones is not present; checked against another copy, under half of the missing clones reflect an unresolved V gene, and the others are unexplained. The sample table shows approximately 87,000 clones, and about 76% are seen once. The ten largest account for 4.2% of the sample. Input material: PBMCs. The receptors were gathered from a woman aged 70-85 years in good health and CMV-seropositive.

The chain uses TRBV2 and TRBJ1-5; 9 nucleotides line up with TRBD1. The junction had 4 bases not matched to a gene; V was cut back by 8 bases and J by 5 bases. Germline V gene sequence: CDR1 SNHLY, CDR2 FYNNEI. The CDR3 spans 13 residues. CDR3 sequence reads: CASRDRAYQPQHF. CDR3 bases: TGTGCCAGCCGGGACAGGGCGTATCAGCCCCAGCATTTT.

V gene TRBV14 combines with J gene TRBJ2-1, with 7 bases fitting TRBD1. Germline-derived CDR1 and CDR2 are SGHDN and FVKESK. Trimming cost V 3 bases and J 6 bases; bases outside gene matches: 11. CDR3 size: 16 residues. The CDR3 is CASSQLTGRPTNEQFF. As DNA, the CDR3 is TGTGCCAGCAGCCAGTTGACAGGGCGTCCCACCAATGAGCAGTTCTTC.

The rearrangement uses TRBV4-1 and TRBJ2-7, with D possibly TRBD1 on 6 matching bases. Germline CDR1 MGHRA, CDR2 YSYEKL. The CDR3 loop spans 14 amino acids. V was trimmed by 0 bases and J by 5 bases, leaving 11 bases between them. CDR3 in DNA: TGCGCCAGCAGCCAAGATCCAGGGGTCGACGAGCAGTACTTC. It is translated as CASSQDPGVDEQYF.

This chain connects TRBV19 to TRBJ2-1; tentative D call: TRBD2 (6 bases). V lost 4 bases and J lost 4, with 20 bases in between. The germline V gene has CDR1 LNHDA and CDR2 SQIVND (reference sequence). The CDR3 is 17 amino acids. The CDR3 region has the DNA TGTGCCAGTAGTAGTGGGTCGGGGAGGTCTAATTACAATGAGCAGTTCTTC. This sequence encodes CASSSGSGRSNYNEQFF.

CDR3 loop: CASSRTSGSVQETQYF. DNA of the CDR3: TGTGCCAGTAGCCGGACTAGCGGGAGTGTCCAAGAGACCCAGTACTTC. The rearrangement links TRBV19 to TRBJ2-5; 13 bases line up with TRBD2. This CDR3 is 16 amino acids long. The V gene end was trimmed by 6 bases and the J gene end by 1 base; junction bases not matched to a gene: 5. Germline CDR1 LNHDA, CDR2 SQIVND (reference sequence).

The V call is TRBV19, the J call TRBJ2-2; possibly TRBD2 for D (6 bases). Germline V gene lookup returns CDR1 LNHDA and CDR2 SQIVND (reference sequence). Trimming took 0 bases from V and 3 from J, leaving 11 bases between them. The CDR3 has 16 amino acids. The DNA of the CDR3 is TGTGCCAGTAGTATAGATCCGGGACTTTACACCGGGGAGCTGTTTTTT. This gives the protein CASSIDPGLYTGELFF.

The chain employs TRBV7-2 and TRBJ2-3; 11 bases map to TRBD2. V lost 6 bases and J lost 6; bases outside the gene matches: 8. The CDR3 loop spans 15 amino acids. Germline assignment: CDR1 SGHTA and CDR2 FQGNSA. CDR3 DNA: TGTGCCAGCAGGGATTTAGCGGGAGGGGTGGATACGCAGTATTTT. As protein: CASRDLAGGVDTQYF.

This rearrangement joins TRBV7-9 to TRBJ2-2, with D hard to call. Trimming took 5 bases from V and 1 from J, leaving 8 bases between them. From germline, CDR1 is SEHNR and CDR2 FQNEAQ (reference sequence). The CDR3 consists of 14 residues. In DNA form, the CDR3 reads TGTGCCAGCAGCATCCGACAGAACACCGGGGAGCTGTTTTTT. The encoded protein is CASSIRQNTGELFF.

This chain uses TRBV6-1 with TRBJ2-7; 8 nucleotides align to TRBD2. V was pared by 0 bases and J by 4 bases, with 5 bases of the junction left unmatched. CDR1 is MNHNS, CDR2 SASEGT, per germline. This CDR3 has 15 residues. DNA for the CDR3: TGTGCCAGCAGTGAAGCAGCGACTAGCGCTTACGAGCAGTACTTC. Protein: CASSEAATSAYEQYF.

This clone was counted once. V is TRBV30 and J is TRBJ1-1; tentatively, D is TRBD1 (6 bases). V was trimmed by 2 bases and J by 3 bases, leaving 16 bases between them. This CDR3 spans 15 amino acids. Per germline, CDR1 GTSNPN and CDR2 SVGIG (reference sequence). CDR3 region: CAWSKGGARDTEAFF. The DNA for the CDR3 is TGTGCCTGGAGTAAGGGGGGGGCGAGGGACACTGAAGCTTTCTTT.

V is TRBV7-6 and J is TRBJ2-7, with a tentative D call TRBD2 (6 bases). Trimming shortened V by 5 bases and J by 9 bases, and 14 bases separated the two germline ends. CDR1 and CDR2 from the germline V gene are SGHVS and FNYEAQ. The CDR3 totals 12 residues. In DNA, the CDR3 is TGTGCCAGCAGCCTTAGCCCCGGGAGGCAGTACTTC. It specifies CASSLSPGRQYF.

The rearrangement joins TRBV19 to TRBJ1-2; no definite D call. Trimming pared 5 bases from V and 4 bases from J, leaving 17 bases between. This CDR3 has 15 residues. Germline V gene lookup returns CDR1 LNHDA and CDR2 SQIVND (reference sequence). The CDR3 reads CASSPGGQRGYGYTF. The CDR3 DNA sequence: TGTGCCAGTAGTCCTGGTGGGCAACGGGGCTATGGCTACACCTTC.

V is TRBV30 and J is TRBJ1-2; a weak D match, TRBD1 (5 bases). From germline, CDR1 is GTSNPN and CDR2 SVGIG (reference sequence). V lost 3 bases to trimming and J lost 4 bases, with 15 bases between them. The CDR3 has 14 residues. The CDR3 spells CAWREGGAAYGYTF. The CDR3 region has the DNA TGTGCCTGGAGAGAGGGCGGGGCGGCCTATGGCTACACCTTC. The variable domain in full, completed from reference TRBV30 and TRBJ1-2, reads SQTIHQWPATLVQPVGSPLSLECTVEGTSNPNLYWYRQAAGRGLQLLFYSVGIGQISSEVPQNLSASRPQDRQFILSSKKLLLSDSGFYLCAWREGGAAYGYTFGSGTRLTVV.

This clone has just one count. V gene TRBV6-5 combines with J gene TRBJ2-5; perhaps TRBD1 as D (5 bases). The DNA end is more similar to TRBJ2-7, so the J call may be wrong. The germline CDR1 and CDR2 sequences are MNHEY and SVGAGI. This CDR3 comprises 15 residues. As DNA, the CDR3 is TGTGCCAGCAGTTACTCGGCCGACAGATCCTACGAGCAGTACTTC. This translates into CASSYSADRSYEQYF.

This clone has more than one count but fewer than ten. The V gene is TRBV6-1, the J gene TRBJ2-7; TRBD1 matches 9 bases. Germline trimming cut 4 bases from V and 2 bases from J; bases unmatched to any gene: 3. CDR3 length: 14 residues. Germline assignment: CDR1 MNHNS and CDR2 SASEGT. CDR3 amino acids: CASSGGQGTYEQYF. CDR3 sequence (DNA): TGTGCCAGCAGTGGGGGACAGGGAACCTACGAGCAGTACTTC.

The chain employs TRBV4-1 and TRBJ2-2, with a weak D call TRBD2 (5 bases). This CDR3 region has 16 residues. The germline V gene has CDR1 MGHRA and CDR2 YSYEKL. With 0 bases removed from V and 5 bases from J, the gap between germline ends came to 13 bases. The CDR3 sequence: CASSQESRGTTGELFF. CDR3 bases: TGCGCCAGCAGCCAAGAGTCCCGGGGAACAACCGGGGAGCTGTTTTTT.

This chain uses TRBV11-3 with TRBJ2-3; 13 bases match TRBD2. The length of the CDR3 is 16 residues. V was clipped by 5 bases and J by 4 bases; unmatched bases: 6. CDR1 and CDR2 (germline): SGHNT, YENEEA. The CDR3 reads CASSTGLAGRADTQYF. The CDR3 DNA reads as TGTGCCAGCAGCACGGGACTAGCGGGAAGGGCAGATACGCAGTATTTT. The full variable domain, its missing parts supplied by reference TRBV11-3 and TRBJ2-3, is EAGVVQSPRYKIIEKKQPVAFWCNPISGHNTLYWYLQNLGQGPELLIRYENEEAVDDSQLPKDRFSAERLKGVDSTLKIQPAELGDSAVYLCASSTGLAGRADTQYFGPGTRLTVL.

This clone showed up just once. The chain joins TRBV7-9 to TRBJ2-1, with 7 bases fitting TRBD2. Germline V gives CDR1 SEHNR, CDR2 FQNEAQ (reference sequence). The CDR3 is made up of 16 amino acids. V was clipped by 5 bases and J by 5 bases; unmatched bases: 12. The CDR3 loop reads CASSLRNSRGNNEQFF. The CDR3 DNA sequence: TGTGCCAGCAGCCTCAGAAACTCGCGGGGGAACAATGAGCAGTTCTTC.

This clone has only one observation. The rearrangement links TRBV30 to TRBJ2-4; 9 nucleotides line up with TRBD1. The CDR3 contains 15 residues. Germline V lookup: CDR1 GTSNPN, CDR2 SVGIG (reference sequence). V gave up 6 bases and J gave up 4 bases; unmatched junction bases: 10. The CDR3 DNA reads as TGTGCCTGCACTCCGGGACAGGGTATGAAAAACATTCAGTACTTC. Protein sequence: CACTPGQGMKNIQYF.

This chain uses TRBV5-1 with TRBJ1-4, with TRBD1 matching 8 bases. The CDR3 consists of 15 residues. The germline V gene has CDR1 SGHRS and CDR2 YFSETQ. The J segment lost 6 bases and the V segment lost 3 bases, leaving 7 bases of the junction unmatched. CDR3 DNA sequence: TGCGCCAGCAGCTCGACGACAGGGGACCATGAAAAACTGTTTTTT. This gives the protein CASSSTTGDHEKLFF.